This T cell receptor (beta chain) was captured in a study of CD4 T cells in relation to SARS-CoV-2 and coronaviruses. The overall study: PBMCs were cultured with antigen for over nine days before TCR beta sequencing.

Using immunoSEQ multiplex PCR, the repertoire was profiled, and TCRdb retains in-frame clones only, with some absent. The sample yields just under 30,000 clones, 60% to 85% seen once. CD4+ T cells from unexposed donors were obtained before the COVID-19 pandemic (2011-2018). The cells were cultured for around ten days before CD4+ T cells were isolated. Cells permitting, SARS-CoV-2 S/N and four cold-coronavirus spikes were tested on unexposed-donor CD4+ T cells. Each well had two million PBMCs in roughly 5% human AB serum with IL-2. Note on this clone: Its target is unknown.

CDR1 and CDR2 from the germline V gene are SQVTM and ANQGSEA. The V end lost 5 bases, the J end lost 2 bases, and 18 bases lay between the germline ends. CDR3 length: 15 amino acids. J is TRBJ2-5 and V is TRBV29-1; a possible D gene is TRBD1 (7 bases). Sequenced input: CD4+ T cells from PBMCs, cultured in vitro. This receptor was identified in a human donor in good health. CDR3 amino acids: CSVPGGLSSQETQYF. In DNA, the CDR3 is TGCAGCGTTCCAGGGGGGCTATCATCACAAGAGACCCAGTACTTC.